A single sample is the source of the 16 T cell receptor beta chains below, sequenced in a study of T cell responses to AZD1222 COVID-19 vaccine. Produced via immunoSEQ multiplex PCR; TCRdb's table is partial and in-frame only. The sample shows around 140,000 clones, approximately 92% of them seen only once. Material: peripheral blood, obtained 28 days after the second AZD1222 dose. The receptors come from an adult who received the AZD1222 COVID-19 vaccine.

CDR3 sequence: CAWKPRSHTGELFF. The CDR3, as DNA: TGTGCCTGGAAGCCCCGAAGCCACACCGGGGAGCTGTTTTTT. V gene TRBV30 combines with J gene TRBJ2-2; D gene ambiguous. The CDR3 is made up of 14 amino acids. CDR1 and CDR2 from the germline V gene are GTSNPN and SVGIG (reference sequence). V was shortened by 4 bases and J by 3 bases, with 12 bases between the two germline ends. The full variable domain, completed using reference TRBV30 and TRBJ2-2, is SQTIHQWPATLVQPVGSPLSLECTVEGTSNPNLYWYRQAAGRGLQLLFYSVGIGQISSEVPQNLSASRPQDRQFILSSKKLLLSDSGFYLCAWKPRSHTGELFFGEGSRLTVL.

For this clone: At one end, the junction sequence differs from germline, possibly due to a read error. This chain uses TRBV11-2 with TRBJ2-2, with a weak D call TRBD1 (5 bases). The CDR3 runs to 14 residues. Germline-derived CDR1 and CDR2 are SGHAT and FQNNGV. The CDR3 here is CASSLGQNTGELFF. CDR3 coding DNA: TGTGCCAGCAGTTTAGGACAGAACACCGGGGAGCTGTTTTTT.

There are a few counts of this clone. The genes are TRBV19 and TRBJ1-5; the match to TRBD1 covers 7 bases. The germline V gene has CDR1 LNHDA and CDR2 SQIVND (reference sequence). The CDR3 length is 13 residues. Trimming removed 7 bases from V and 10 bases from J; junction bases left unmatched: 10. The CDR3 DNA is TGTGCCAGTACCCCGACAGGGCTTGGACCCCAGCATTTT. Translating gives CASTPTGLGPQHF.

This chain links TRBV28 with TRBJ1-2; D gene unclear. CDR3 length equals 11 residues. The germline V gene encodes CDR1 MDHEN and CDR2 SYDVKM. The V end lost 10 bases, the J end lost 4 bases, and 10 bases lay between the germline ends. For the CDR3, the DNA is TGTGCCACCACGACAAGCTATGGCTACACCTTC. This encodes CATTTSYGYTF.

The CDR3 bases are TGTGCCAGTGGGCCTTTGAACACCGGGGAGCTGTTTTTT. It specifies CASGPLNTGELFF. This sequence joins TRBV19 and TRBJ2-2, with D uncertain. The germline V gene has CDR1 LNHDA and CDR2 SQIVND (reference sequence). V dropped 8 bases and J dropped 1 base, with 8 bases sitting between them. The CDR3 consists of 13 residues.

The DNA for the CDR3 is TGTGCCAGCAGCAATAGCGGGACGGTCTACAATGAGCAGTTCTTC. The encoded protein is CASSNSGTVYNEQFF. V is TRBV28 and J is TRBJ2-1; 8 bases line up with TRBD2. J lost 3 bases, V lost 6 bases, and 7 bases had no gene match. In germline, CDR1 is MDHEN, CDR2 SYDVKM. The CDR3 runs to 15 residues.

The V call is TRBV7-9, the J call TRBJ2-1; the match to TRBD2 covers 12 bases. The V and J ends lost 5 bases and 2 bases, in that order; junction bases with no gene match: 4. The CDR3 has 16 residues. CDR1 is SEHNR and CDR2 is FQNEAQ in the germline V gene (reference sequence). CDR3 coding DNA: TGTGCCAGCAGCCTGACTAGCGGGGGAACCTACAATGAGCAGTTCTTC. It codes for CASSLTSGGTYNEQFF. Full variable domain (rest looked up from reference TRBV7-9 and TRBJ2-1): DTGVSQNPRHKITKRGQNVTFRCDPISEHNRLYWYRQTLGQGPEFLTYFQNEAQLEKSRLLSDRFSAERPKGSFSTLEIQRTEQGDSAMYLCASSLTSGGTYNEQFFGPGTRLTVL.

The chain combines TRBV27 with TRBJ2-7; 9 bases are a match to TRBD2. The V gene end was trimmed by 2 bases and the J gene end by 2 bases; junction bases not matched to a gene: 4. Germline V lookup: CDR1 MNHEY, CDR2 SMNVEV (reference sequence). The CDR3 runs to 15 residues. The CDR3 here is CASSLETSGTYEQYF. As DNA, the CDR3 is TGTGCCAGCAGTTTAGAGACTAGCGGTACCTACGAGCAGTACTTC.

The V call is TRBV6-2 or TRBV6-3, the J call TRBJ1-3; a possible D gene is TRBD1 (5 bases). Looked up from germline, CDR1 is MNHEY and CDR2 is SVGEGT. The V gene lost 0 bases and the J gene lost 4 bases, with 10 bases spanning the gap. The CDR3 is made up of 15 amino acids. The CDR3 is CASSYSNGAGNTIYF. The CDR3 bases are TGTGCCAGCAGTTACTCGAACGGGGCCGGAAACACCATATATTTT.

CDR3 protein: CASSQVSGTDTQYF. The CDR3 bases are TGCGCCAGCAGCCAAGTCAGCGGCACAGATACGCAGTATTTT. This chain connects TRBV4-1 to TRBJ2-3; D ambiguous. CDR1 and CDR2 from the germline V gene are MGHRA and YSYEKL. Between the trimmed V and J ends, which lost 1 base and 1 base, there was a span of 6 bases. CDR3 size: 14 residues.

This sequence joins TRBV27 and TRBJ2-1; TRBD2 matches 7 bases. Germline CDR1 reads MNHEY; CDR2 reads SMNVEV (reference sequence). This CDR3 has 11 residues. The V and J ends lost 3 bases and 10 bases, in that order; junction bases with no gene match: 0. CDR3 nucleotide sequence: TGTGCCAGCAGTTTCGGGGGGGAGCAGTTCTTC. As protein: CASSFGGEQFF.

V usage is TRBV19 and J usage is TRBJ1-2; 10 bases are shared with TRBD1. CDR1 and CDR2 (germline): LNHDA, SQIVND (reference sequence). With V trimmed by 6 bases and J by 6 bases, 10 bases remained unmatched. This CDR3 region has 15 residues. CDR3 nucleotide sequence: TGTGCCAGTAGGGAGACCGGGACAGGGGAGAATGGCTACACCTTC. This codes for CASRETGTGENGYTF.

The V and J genes are TRBV15 and TRBJ1-5; D ambiguous. Trimming stripped 0 bases from V and 9 bases from J, with 12 bases between. The CDR3 spans 14 residues. CDR1 is LNHNV, CDR2 YYDKDF, per germline (reference sequence). CDR3 protein: CATSRDLLGRPQHF. CDR3 coding DNA: TGTGCCACCAGCAGAGATCTCCTGGGAAGGCCCCAGCATTTT.

The chain joins TRBV7-2 to TRBJ2-7, with 7 bases lining up with TRBD1. V lost 3 bases and J lost 2; bases outside the gene matches: 13. This CDR3 has 17 amino acids. CDR1 is SGHTA, CDR2 FQGNSA, per germline. The CDR3 DNA reads TGTGCCAGCAGCTTTACCTCCGGGACAGCTACCCCCTACGAGCAGTACTTC. Its protein is CASSFTSGTATPYEQYF.

J is TRBJ1-6 and V is TRBV5-4; D might be TRBD1 (6 bases). The V and J ends lost 4 bases and 9 bases respectively, with 17 bases between them. The CDR3 is made up of 15 amino acids. In germline, CDR1 is SGHNT, CDR2 YYREEE (reference sequence). The CDR3 loop reads CASSVTGAGGSPLHF. CDR3 coding DNA: TGTGCCAGCAGCGTGACAGGTGCAGGAGGTTCACCCCTCCACTTT.

V gene TRBV19 combines with J gene TRBJ2-1; tentative D call: TRBD1 (5 bases). Germline CDR1 is LNHDA and CDR2 is SQIVND (reference sequence). Deletions cut 6 bases from V and 8 bases from J, with 17 bases between. This CDR3 has 14 residues. The CDR3 DNA sequence: TGTGCCAGTAGAAGTAGGCAGGTACAGGATGAGCAGTTCTTC. Translated, it gives CASRSRQVQDEQFF.